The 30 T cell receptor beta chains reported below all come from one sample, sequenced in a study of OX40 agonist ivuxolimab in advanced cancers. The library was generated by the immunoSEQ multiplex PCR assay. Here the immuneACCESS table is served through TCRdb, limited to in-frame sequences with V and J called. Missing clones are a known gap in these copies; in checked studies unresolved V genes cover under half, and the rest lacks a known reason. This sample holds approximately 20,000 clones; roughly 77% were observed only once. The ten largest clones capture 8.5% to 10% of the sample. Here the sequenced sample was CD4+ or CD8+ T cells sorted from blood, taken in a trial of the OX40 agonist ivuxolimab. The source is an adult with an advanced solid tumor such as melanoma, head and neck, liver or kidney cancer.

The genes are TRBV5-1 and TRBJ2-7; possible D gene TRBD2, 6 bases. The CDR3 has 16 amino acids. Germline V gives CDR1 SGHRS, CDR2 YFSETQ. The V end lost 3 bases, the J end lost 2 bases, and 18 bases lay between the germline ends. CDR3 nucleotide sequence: TGCGCCAGCAGCTGGACCGGGACGGGACTCCCCTACGAGCAGTACTTC. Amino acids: CASSWTGTGLPYEQYF.

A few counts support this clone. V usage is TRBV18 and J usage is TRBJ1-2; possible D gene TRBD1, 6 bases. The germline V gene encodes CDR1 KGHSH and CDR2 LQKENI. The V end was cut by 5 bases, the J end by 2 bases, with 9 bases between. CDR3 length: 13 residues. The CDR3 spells CASSTGGNYGYTF. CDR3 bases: TGTGCCAGCTCAACCGGGGGCAACTATGGCTACACCTTC.

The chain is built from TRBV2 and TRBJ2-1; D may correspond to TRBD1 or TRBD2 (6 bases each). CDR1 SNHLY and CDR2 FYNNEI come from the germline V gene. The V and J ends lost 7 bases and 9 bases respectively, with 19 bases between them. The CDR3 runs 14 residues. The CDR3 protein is CASTKRGASPEQFF. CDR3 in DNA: TGTGCCAGCACCAAAAGGGGGGCATCACCTGAGCAGTTCTTC. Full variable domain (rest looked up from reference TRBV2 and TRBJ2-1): EPEVTQTPSHQVTQMGQEVILRCVPISNHLYFYWYRQILGQKVEFLVSFYNNEISEKSEIFDDQFSVERPDGSNFTLKIRSTKLEDSAMYFCASTKRGASPEQFFGPGTRLTVL.

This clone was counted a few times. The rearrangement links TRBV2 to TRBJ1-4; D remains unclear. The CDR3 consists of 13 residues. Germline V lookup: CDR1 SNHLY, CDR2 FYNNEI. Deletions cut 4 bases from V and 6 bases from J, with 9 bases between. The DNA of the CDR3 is TGTGCCAGCAGTGTGACCGTAGATGAAAAACTGTTTTTT. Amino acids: CASSVTVDEKLFF. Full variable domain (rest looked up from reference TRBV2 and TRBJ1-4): EPEVTQTPSHQVTQMGQEVILRCVPISNHLYFYWYRQILGQKVEFLVSFYNNEISEKSEIFDDQFSVERPDGSNFTLKIRSTKLEDSAMYFCASSVTVDEKLFFGSGTQLSVL.

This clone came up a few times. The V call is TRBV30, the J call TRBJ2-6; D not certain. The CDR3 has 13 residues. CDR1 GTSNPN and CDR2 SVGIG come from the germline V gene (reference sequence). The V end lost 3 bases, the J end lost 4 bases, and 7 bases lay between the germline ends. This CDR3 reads CAWRGTGANVLTF. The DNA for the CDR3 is TGTGCCTGGAGGGGTACCGGGGCCAACGTCCTGACTTTC.

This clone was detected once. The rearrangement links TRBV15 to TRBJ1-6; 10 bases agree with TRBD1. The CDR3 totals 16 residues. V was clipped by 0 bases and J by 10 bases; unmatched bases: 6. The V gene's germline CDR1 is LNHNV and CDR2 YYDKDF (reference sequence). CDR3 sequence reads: CATSRDRDRGGSPLHF. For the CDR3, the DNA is TGTGCCACCAGCAGAGATAGGGACAGGGGAGGATCACCCCTCCACTTT.

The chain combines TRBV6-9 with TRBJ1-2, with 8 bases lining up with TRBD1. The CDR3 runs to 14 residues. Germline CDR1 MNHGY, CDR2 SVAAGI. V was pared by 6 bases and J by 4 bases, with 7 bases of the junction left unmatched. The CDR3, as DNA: TGTGCCAGCAGCACCGGGACAGGAGTCTATGGCTACACCTTC. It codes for CASSTGTGVYGYTF.

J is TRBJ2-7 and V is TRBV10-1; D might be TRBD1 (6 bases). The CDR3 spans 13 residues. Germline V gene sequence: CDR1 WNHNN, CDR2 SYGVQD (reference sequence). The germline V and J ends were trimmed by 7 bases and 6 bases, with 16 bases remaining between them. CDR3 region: CASTSVQGAEQYF. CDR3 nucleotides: TGCGCCAGCACAAGCGTACAGGGAGCCGAGCAGTACTTC.

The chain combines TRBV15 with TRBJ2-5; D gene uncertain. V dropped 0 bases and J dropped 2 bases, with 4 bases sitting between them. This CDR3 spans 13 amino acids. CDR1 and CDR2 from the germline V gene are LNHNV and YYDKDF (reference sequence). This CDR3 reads CATSRDPQETQYF. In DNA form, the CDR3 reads TGTGCCACCAGCAGAGATCCGCAAGAGACCCAGTACTTC.

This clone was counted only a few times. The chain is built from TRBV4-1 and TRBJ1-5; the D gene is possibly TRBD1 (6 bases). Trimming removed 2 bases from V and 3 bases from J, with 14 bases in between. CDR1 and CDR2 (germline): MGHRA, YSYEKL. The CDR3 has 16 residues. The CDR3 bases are TGCGCCAGCAGCCAACGATCCGGGACAAACAATCAGCCCCAGCATTTT. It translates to CASSQRSGTNNQPQHF.

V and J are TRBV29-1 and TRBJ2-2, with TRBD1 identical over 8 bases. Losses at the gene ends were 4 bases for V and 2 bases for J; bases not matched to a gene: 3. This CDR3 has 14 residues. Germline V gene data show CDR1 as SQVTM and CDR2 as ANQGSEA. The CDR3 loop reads CSVGGTGNTGELFF. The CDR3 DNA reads TGCAGCGTTGGGGGGACAGGTAACACCGGGGAGCTGTTTTTT.

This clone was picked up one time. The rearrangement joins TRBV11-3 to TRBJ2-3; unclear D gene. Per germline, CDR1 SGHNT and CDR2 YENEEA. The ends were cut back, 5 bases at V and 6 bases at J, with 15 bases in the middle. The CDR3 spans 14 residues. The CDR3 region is CASSANWVDDTQYF. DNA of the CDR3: TGTGCCAGCAGCGCGAATTGGGTCGACGATACGCAGTATTTT.

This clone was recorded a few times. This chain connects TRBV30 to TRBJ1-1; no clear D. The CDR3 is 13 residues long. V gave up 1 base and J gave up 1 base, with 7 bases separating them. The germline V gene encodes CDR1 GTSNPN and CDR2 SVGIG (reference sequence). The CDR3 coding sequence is TGTGCCTGGAGTGGTGACTGGAACACTGAAGCTTTCTTT. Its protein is CAWSGDWNTEAFF. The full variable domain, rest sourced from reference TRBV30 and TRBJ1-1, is SQTIHQWPATLVQPVGSPLSLECTVEGTSNPNLYWYRQAAGRGLQLLFYSVGIGQISSEVPQNLSASRPQDRQFILSSKKLLLSDSGFYLCAWSGDWNTEAFFGQGTRLTVV.

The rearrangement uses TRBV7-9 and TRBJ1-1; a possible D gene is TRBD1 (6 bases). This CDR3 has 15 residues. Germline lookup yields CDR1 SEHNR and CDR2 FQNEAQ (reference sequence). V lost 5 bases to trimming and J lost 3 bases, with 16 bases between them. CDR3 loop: CASSRRGGRDTEAFF. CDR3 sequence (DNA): TGTGCCAGCAGCCGACGGGGGGGCAGGGACACTGAAGCTTTCTTT.

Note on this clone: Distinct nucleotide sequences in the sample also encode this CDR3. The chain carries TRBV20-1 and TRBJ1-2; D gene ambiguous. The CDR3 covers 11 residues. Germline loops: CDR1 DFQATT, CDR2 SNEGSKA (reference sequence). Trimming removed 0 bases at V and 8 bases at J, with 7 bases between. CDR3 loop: CSAREDPGYTF. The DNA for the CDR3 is TGCAGTGCTAGAGAGGACCCAGGCTACACCTTC.

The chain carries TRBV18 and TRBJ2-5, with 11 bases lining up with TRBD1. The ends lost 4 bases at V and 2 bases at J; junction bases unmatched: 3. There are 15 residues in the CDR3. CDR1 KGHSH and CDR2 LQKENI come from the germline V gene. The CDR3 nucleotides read TGTGCCAGCTCACTGGACAGGGGGCGGCAAGAGACCCAGTACTTC. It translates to CASSLDRGRQETQYF.

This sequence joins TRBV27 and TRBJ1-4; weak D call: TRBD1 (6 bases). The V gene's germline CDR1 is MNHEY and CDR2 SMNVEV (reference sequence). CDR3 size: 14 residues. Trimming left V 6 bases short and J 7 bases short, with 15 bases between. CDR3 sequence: CASRLQGLGEKLFF. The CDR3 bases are TGTGCCAGCAGACTACAGGGATTGGGTGAAAAACTGTTTTTT.

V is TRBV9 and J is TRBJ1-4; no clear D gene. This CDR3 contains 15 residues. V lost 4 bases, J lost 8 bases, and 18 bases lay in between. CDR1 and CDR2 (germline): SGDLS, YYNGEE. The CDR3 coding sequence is TGTGCCAGCAGCCCTGGGCCTACAGTGGCAGAAAAACTGTTTTTT. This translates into CASSPGPTVAEKLFF.

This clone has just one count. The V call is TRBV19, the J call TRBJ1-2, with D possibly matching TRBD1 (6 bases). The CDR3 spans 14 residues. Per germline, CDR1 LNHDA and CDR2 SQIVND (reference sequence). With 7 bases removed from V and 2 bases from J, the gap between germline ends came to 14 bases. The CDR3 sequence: CASTGVRSNYGYTF. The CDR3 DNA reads TGTGCCAGTACAGGGGTCAGATCGAACTATGGCTACACCTTC.

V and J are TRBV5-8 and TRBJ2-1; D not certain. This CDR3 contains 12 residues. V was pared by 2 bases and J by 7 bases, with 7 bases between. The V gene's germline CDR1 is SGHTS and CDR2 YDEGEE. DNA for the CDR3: TGTGCCAGCAGCTTTGTCGGGAATGAGCAGTTCTTC. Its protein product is CASSFVGNEQFF.

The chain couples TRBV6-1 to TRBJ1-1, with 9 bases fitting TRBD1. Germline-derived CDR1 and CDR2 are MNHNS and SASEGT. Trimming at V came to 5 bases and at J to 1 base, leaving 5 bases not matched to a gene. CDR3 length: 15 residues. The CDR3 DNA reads TGTGCCAGCAGTCTAGGGACAGGGAGGAACACTGAAGCTTTCTTT. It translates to CASSLGTGRNTEAFF.

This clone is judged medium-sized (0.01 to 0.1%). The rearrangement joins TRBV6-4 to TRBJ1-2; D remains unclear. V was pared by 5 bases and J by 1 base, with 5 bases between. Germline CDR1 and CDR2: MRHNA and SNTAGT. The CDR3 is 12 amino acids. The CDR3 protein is CASSQDNYGYTF. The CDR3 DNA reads TGTGCCAGCAGTCAGGATAACTATGGCTACACCTTC.

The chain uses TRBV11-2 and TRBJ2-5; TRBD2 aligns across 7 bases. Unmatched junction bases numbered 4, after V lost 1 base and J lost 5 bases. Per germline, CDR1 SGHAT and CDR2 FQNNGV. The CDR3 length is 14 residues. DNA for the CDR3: TGTGCCAGCAGCTTAGGGGTGGGAGGGGAGACCCAGTACTTC. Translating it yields CASSLGVGGETQYF.

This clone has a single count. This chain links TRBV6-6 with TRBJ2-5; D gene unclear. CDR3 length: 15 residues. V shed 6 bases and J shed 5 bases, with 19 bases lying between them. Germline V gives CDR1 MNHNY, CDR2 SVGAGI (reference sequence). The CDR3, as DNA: TGTGCCAGCAGCATATCAGGTGCCGCGAGGGAGACCCAGTACTTC. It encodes CASSISGAARETQYF.

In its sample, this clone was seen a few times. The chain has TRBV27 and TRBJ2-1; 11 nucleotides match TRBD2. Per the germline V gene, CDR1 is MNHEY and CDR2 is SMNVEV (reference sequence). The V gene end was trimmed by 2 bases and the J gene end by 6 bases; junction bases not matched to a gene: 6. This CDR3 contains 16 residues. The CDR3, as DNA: TGTGCCAGCAGTTTAGTCCCTAGCGGGGGGACCAATGAGCAGTTCTTC. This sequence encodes CASSLVPSGGTNEQFF.

The CDR3 nucleotides are TGTGCCTGGAGTGCTTCTCAAGTCTACGAGCAGTACTTC. This codes for CAWSASQVYEQYF. The chain carries TRBV30 and TRBJ2-7; D gene unclear. Germline V gene data show CDR1 as GTSNPN and CDR2 as SVGIG (reference sequence). V was shortened by 1 base and J by 3 bases, with 10 bases between the two germline ends. This CDR3 is built from 13 residues. Full variable domain (missing parts from reference TRBV30 and TRBJ2-7): SQTIHQWPATLVQPVGSPLSLECTVEGTSNPNLYWYRQAAGRGLQLLFYSVGIGQISSEVPQNLSASRPQDRQFILSSKKLLLSDSGFYLCAWSASQVYEQYFGPGTRLTVT.

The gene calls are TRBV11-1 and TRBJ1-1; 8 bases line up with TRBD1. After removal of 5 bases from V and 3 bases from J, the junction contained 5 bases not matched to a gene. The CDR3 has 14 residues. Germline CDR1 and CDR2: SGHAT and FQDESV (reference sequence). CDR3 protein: CASSPGGRDTEAFF. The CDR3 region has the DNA TGTGCCAGCAGCCCAGGGGGCAGGGACACTGAAGCTTTCTTT.

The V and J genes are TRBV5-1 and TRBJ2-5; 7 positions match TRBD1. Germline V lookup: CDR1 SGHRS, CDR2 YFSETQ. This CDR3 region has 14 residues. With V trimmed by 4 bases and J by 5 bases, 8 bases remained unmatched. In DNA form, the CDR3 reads TGCGCCAGCAGCATCGACAGGGATGGGGAGACCCAGTACTTC. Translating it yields CASSIDRDGETQYF.

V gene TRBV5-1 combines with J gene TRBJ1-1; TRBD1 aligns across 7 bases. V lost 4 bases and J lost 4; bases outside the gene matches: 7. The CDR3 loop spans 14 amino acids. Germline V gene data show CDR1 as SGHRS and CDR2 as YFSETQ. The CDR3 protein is CASSPRQGGTEAFF. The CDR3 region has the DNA TGCGCCAGCAGCCCAAGACAGGGTGGCACTGAAGCTTTCTTT.

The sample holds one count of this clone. The CDR3 loop is CASSLGAQAETQYF. The CDR3 DNA reads TGTGCCAGCAGCTTGGGGGCTCAGGCAGAGACCCAGTACTTC. The rearrangement uses TRBV7-3 and TRBJ2-5; tentatively, D is TRBD1 (6 bases). V was pared by 3 bases and J by 4 bases, with 12 bases between. The CDR3 is 14 residues long. Germline CDR1 SGHTA, CDR2 FQGTGA.